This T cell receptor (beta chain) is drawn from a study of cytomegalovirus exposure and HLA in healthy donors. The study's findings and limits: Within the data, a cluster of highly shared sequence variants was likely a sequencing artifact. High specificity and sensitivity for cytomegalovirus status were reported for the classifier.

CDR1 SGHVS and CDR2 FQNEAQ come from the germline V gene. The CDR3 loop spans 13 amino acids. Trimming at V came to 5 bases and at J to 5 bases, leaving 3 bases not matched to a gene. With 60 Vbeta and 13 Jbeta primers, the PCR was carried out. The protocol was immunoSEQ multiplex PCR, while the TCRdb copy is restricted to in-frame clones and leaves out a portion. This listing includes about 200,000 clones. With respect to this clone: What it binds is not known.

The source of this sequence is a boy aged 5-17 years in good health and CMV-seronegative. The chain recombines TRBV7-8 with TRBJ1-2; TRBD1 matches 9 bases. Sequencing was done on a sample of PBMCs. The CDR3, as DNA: TGTGCCAGCAGCCAGACAGGGGGGTATGGCTACACCTTC. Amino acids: CASSQTGGYGYTF.